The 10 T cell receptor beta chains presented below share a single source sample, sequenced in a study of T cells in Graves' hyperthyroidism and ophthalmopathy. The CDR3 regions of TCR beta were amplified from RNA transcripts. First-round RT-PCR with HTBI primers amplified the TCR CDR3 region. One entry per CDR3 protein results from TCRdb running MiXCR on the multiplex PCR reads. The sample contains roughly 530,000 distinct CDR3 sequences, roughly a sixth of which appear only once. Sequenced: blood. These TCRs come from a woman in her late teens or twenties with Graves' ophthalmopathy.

CDR3 protein: CSARGQGSSYEQYF. The CDR3 nucleotides read TGCAGTGCTAGAGGACAAGGGAGCTCCTACGAGCAGTACTTC. The rearrangement uses TRBV20-1 and TRBJ2-7; D possibly corresponds to TRBD2 (5 bases). Germline CDR1 reads DFQATT; CDR2 reads SNEGSKA (reference sequence). This CDR3 contains 14 residues. V lost 1 base and J 0 bases, leaving 10 bases between the germline ends.

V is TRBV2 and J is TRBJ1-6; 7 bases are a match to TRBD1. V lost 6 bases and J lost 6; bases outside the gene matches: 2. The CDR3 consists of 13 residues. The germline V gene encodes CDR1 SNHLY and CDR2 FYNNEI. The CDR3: CASSGDSNSPLHF. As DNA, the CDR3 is TGTGCCAGCAGCGGGGACAGTAATTCACCCCTCCACTTT.

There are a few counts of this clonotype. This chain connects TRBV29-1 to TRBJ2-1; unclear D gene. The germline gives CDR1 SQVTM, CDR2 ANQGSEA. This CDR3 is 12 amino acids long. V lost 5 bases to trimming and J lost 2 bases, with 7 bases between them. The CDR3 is CSVRITYNEQFF. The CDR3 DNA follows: TGCAGCGTTAGGATTACCTACAATGAGCAGTTCTTC.

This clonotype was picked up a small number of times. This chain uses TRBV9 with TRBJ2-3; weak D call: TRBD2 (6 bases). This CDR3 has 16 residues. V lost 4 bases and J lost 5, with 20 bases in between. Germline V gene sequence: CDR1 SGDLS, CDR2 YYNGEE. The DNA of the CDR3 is TGTGCCAGCAGCCCCGGCGGGGTTGCGGGGATAGATACGCAGTATTTT. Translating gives CASSPGGVAGIDTQYF.

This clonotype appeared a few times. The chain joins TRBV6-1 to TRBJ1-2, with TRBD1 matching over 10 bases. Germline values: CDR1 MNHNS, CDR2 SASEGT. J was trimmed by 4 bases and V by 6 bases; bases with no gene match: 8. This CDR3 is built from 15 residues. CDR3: CASRSGTGVAYGYTF. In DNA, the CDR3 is TGTGCCAGCAGATCCGGGACAGGGGTCGCCTATGGCTACACCTTC.

The CDR3 here is CASSQEFGPDGYTF. In DNA, the CDR3 is TGCGCCAGCAGCCAAGAATTCGGTCCGGACGGCTACACCTTC. The chain couples TRBV4-3 to TRBJ1-2, with D unclear. This CDR3 has 14 residues. Trimming took 0 bases from V and 8 from J, leaving 13 bases between them. CDR1 LGHNA and CDR2 YSLEER come from the germline V gene.

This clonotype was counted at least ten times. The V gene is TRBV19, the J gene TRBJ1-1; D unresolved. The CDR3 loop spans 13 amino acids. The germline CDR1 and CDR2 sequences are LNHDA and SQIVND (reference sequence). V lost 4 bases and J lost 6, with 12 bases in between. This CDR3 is CASSRESGAEAFF. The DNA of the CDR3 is TGTGCCAGTAGTAGAGAGAGTGGGGCTGAAGCTTTCTTT.

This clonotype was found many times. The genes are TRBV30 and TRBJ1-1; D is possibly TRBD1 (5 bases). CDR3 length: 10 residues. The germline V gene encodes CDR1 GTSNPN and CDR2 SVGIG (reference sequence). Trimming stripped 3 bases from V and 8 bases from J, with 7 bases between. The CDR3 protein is CAWSGQEAFF. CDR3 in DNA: TGTGCCTGGAGCGGACAAGAAGCTTTCTTT.

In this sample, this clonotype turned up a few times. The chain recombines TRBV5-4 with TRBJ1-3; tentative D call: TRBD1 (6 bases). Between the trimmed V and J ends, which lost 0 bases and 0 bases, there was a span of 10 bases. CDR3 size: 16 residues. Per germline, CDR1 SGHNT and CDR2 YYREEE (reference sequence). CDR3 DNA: TGTGCCAGCAGCTTGGGGACAGACCACTCTGGAAACACCATATATTTT. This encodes CASSLGTDHSGNTIYF.

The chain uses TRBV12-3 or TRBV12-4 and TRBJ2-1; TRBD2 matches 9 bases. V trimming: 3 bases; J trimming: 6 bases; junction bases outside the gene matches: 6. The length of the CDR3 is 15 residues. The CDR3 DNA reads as TGTGCCAGCAGTTTTTTAGCGGGGGCGTGCAATGAGCAGTTCTTC. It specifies CASSFLAGACNEQFF.